Here is one TCR beta chain with its context. No antigen is known for it. At one of its ends the junction is not consistent with the germline gene, which may arise from a read error. This CDR3 region has 16 residues. The V gene's germline CDR1 is SGHAT and CDR2 FQNNGV. Three rounds of nested PCR, following a modified ARM-PCR protocol, produced the TCRbeta library. TCRdb called the multiplex PCR reads again in MiXCR, with one record for every CDR3 protein. The profile shows about 110,000 distinct CDR3 sequences, over 75% of them singletons. These data belong to a study of tumor and adjacent non-tumor tissue in lung cancer. The overall study: The patients, some ten men and 5 women, were 31 to 76 with stage I to III disease. Samples averaged roughly 4 million productive TCRbeta reads each.

Study-level points and caveats: Top 100 clones took a larger repertoire share in normal lung.

RNA was extracted from bulk tissue without any cell sorting. V is TRBV11-2 and J is TRBJ2-2, with 7 bases that match TRBD1. This TCR derives from a man aged 70 or older with non-small cell lung cancer. Material: lung tumor tissue. In DNA form, the CDR3 reads TGTGCCAGGAGCTTAGTGGGCACAGGGGTTGCCGGGGAGCTATCTTTT. It encodes CARSLVGTGVAGELSF. Supplemented by reference TRBV11-2 and TRBJ2-2, the full variable domain reads EAGVAQSPRYKIIEKRQSVAFWCNPISGHATLYWYQQILGQGPKLLIQFQNNGVVDDSQLPKDRFSAERLKGVDSTLKIQPAKLEDSAVYLCARSLVGTGVAGELSFGEGSRLTVL.